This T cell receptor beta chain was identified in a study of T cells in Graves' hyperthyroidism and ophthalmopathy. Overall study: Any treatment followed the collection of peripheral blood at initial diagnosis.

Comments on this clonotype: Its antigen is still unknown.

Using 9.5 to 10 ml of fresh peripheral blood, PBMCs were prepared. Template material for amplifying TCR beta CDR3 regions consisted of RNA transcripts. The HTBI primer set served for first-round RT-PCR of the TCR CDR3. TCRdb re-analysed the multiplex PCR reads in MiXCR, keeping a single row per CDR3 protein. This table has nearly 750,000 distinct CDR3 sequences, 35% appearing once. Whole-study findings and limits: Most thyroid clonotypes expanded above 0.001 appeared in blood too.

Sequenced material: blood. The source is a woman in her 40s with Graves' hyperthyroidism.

CDR3 sequence (DNA): TGCAGTGCCCCTAGGGGTCAGACGAGCACAGATACGCAGTATTTT. Its translation is CSAPRGQTSTDTQYF. The chain employs TRBV20-1 and TRBJ2-3, with TRBD1 as a possible D gene (5 bases). Per germline, CDR1 DFQATT and CDR2 SNEGSKA (reference sequence). The length of the CDR3 is 15 residues. Trimming took 6 bases from V and 0 from J, leaving 16 bases between them.